This T cell receptor (beta chain) was recorded in a study of T-cell reconstitution after alpha-beta-depleted transplantation in children. Germline loops: CDR1 SEHNR, CDR2 FQNEAQ (reference sequence). The CDR3 is 15 amino acids. The V and J ends lost 7 bases and 2 bases respectively, with 18 bases between them. Concerning this clonotype: Its antigen remains unknown. It may be a read error: a sequence one base away is much more abundant.

Regarding the study as a whole: The origin of alpha-beta T cells about two months after transplant was reportedly several hundred expanded graft clones.

Using unique molecular identifiers, the investigators prepared the TCRbeta library. TCRdb fed the PCR reads into MiXCR, producing one record per CDR3 protein. In the table there are 250,000 to 300,000 distinct CDR3 sequences, approximately 10% of which are singletons. The sequenced sample was peripheral blood, obtained 180 days after TCRalphabeta/CD19-depleted stem cell transplant. The gene calls are TRBV7-9 and TRBJ2-7, with TRBD1 as a possible D gene (5 bases). The sequence was obtained from a male patient between 2 and 15 years old who had a stem cell transplant for chronic granulomatous disease, so the T cells may come from the graft donor. CDR3 sequence: CASTQGSTHPYEQYF. The CDR3 bases are TGTGCCAGCACTCAGGGTTCGACCCATCCCTACGAGCAGTACTTC.